The present T cell receptor beta chain was sequenced within a study of T cell changes during pregnancy in multiple sclerosis. Assay: immunoSEQ multiplex PCR; the TCRdb copy retains only in-frame clones and omits some. The table includes under 110,000 clones, 75% to 95% detected once. CDR1 is SEHNR, CDR2 FQNEAQ, per germline (reference sequence). The CDR3 runs 17 residues. Germline trimming cut 2 bases from V and 4 bases from J; bases unmatched to any gene: 13. The specimen was peripheral blood, collected in the second trimester of pregnancy. The chain has TRBV7-9 and TRBJ1-2; 7 bases align to TRBD1. The source is a female donor with multiple sclerosis, enrolled in a pregnancy study. CDR3 sequence: CASSLTASTGDSYGYTF. CDR3 coding DNA: TGTGCCAGCAGCTTAACCGCGTCTACAGGGGACTCCTATGGCTACACCTTC.